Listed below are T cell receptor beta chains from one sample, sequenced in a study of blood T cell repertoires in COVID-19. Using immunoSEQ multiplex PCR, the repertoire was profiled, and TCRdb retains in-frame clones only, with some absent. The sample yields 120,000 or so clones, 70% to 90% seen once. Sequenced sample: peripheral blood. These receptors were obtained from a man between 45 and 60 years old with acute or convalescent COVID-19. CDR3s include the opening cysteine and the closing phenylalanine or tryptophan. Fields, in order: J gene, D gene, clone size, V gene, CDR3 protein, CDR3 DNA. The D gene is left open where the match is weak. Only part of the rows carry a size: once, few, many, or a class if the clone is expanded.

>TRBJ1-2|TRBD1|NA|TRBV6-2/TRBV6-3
CASSYLGQGNYGYTF
TGTGCCAGCAGTTACCTGGGACAGGGGAACTATGGCTACACCTTC
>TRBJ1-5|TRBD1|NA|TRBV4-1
CASSPGQGGSNQPQHF
TGCGCCAGCAGCCCAGGACAGGGGGGTAGCAATCAGCCCCAGCATTTT
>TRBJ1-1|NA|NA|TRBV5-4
CASSWLGGTEAFF
TGTGCCAGCAGCTGGCTCGGGGGCACTGAAGCTTTCTTT
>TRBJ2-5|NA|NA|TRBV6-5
CASRGHLQETQYF
TGTGCCAGCAGGGGACACCTTCAAGAGACCCAGTACTTC
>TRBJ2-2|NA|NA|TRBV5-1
CASSLDDRNTGELFF
TGCGCCAGCAGCTTGGATGACAGAAACACCGGGGAGCTGTTTTTT
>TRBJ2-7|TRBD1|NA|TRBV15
CATSRVSGTDYEQYF
TGTGCCACCAGCAGAGTCTCCGGGACAGACTACGAGCAGTACTTC
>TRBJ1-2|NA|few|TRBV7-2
CASSLWTAGGYTF
TGTGCCAGCAGCTTATGGACCGCGGGGGGCTACACCTTC
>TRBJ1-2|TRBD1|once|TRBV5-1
CASSGGQTSYGYTF
TGCGCCAGCAGCGGGGGACAGACCTCCTATGGCTACACCTTC
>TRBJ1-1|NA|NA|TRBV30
CAWTRQREAFF
TGTGCCTGGACAAGACAGCGTGAAGCTTTCTTT
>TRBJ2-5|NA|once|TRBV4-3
CASSQVMTGKETQYF
TGCGCCAGCAGCCAAGTTATGACAGGCAAAGAGACCCAGTACTTC
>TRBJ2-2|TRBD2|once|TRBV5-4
CASSGTSGRTGELFF
TGTGCCAGCAGTGGGACTAGCGGGAGAACCGGGGAGCTGTTTTTT
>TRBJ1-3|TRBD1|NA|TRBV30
CAWSGDRVSGNTIYF
TGTGCCTGGAGTGGGGACAGGGTATCTGGAAACACCATATATTTT
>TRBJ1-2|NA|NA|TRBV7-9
CASSLVEGRGRGYTF
TGTGCCAGCAGCTTAGTGGAGGGAAGGGGAAGGGGCTACACCTTC
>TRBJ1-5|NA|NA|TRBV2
CASSEALSGNQPQHF
TGTGCCAGCAGTGAAGCGCTGTCAGGAAATCAGCCCCAGCATTTT
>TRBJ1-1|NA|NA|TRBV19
CASSWNGRTNTEAFF
TGTGCCAGTAGTTGGAATGGGAGAACGAACACTGAAGCTTTCTTT
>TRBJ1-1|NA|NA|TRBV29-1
CSVDQGSNTEAFF
TGCAGCGTCGACCAGGGATCGAACACTGAAGCTTTCTTT
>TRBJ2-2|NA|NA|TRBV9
CASSFSGGNTGELFF
TGTGCCAGCAGCTTCTCCGGGGGGAACACCGGGGAGCTGTTTTTT
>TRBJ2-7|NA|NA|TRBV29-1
CSVEIGYEQYF
TGCAGCGTTGAAATCGGGTACGAGCAGTACTTC
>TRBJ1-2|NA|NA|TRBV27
CASSLVPRVASYGYTF
TGTGCCAGCAGTTTAGTACCGAGGGTAGCCTCCTATGGCTACACCTTC
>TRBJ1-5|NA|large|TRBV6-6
CASFGPENSNQPQHF
TGTGCCAGCTTTGGCCCGGAGAATAGCAATCAGCCCCAGCATTTT
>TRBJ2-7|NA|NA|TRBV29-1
CSVGWGLEQYF
TGCAGCGTTGGGTGGGGGCTCGAGCAGTACTTC
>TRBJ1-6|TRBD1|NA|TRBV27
CASSLVVPGQGSRDSPLHF
TGTGCCAGCAGTTTAGTCGTTCCGGGACAGGGTAGCAGGGATTCACCCCTCCACTTT
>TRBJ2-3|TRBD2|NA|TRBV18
CASSPLASSGSWHTQYF
TGTGCCAGCTCACCACTCGCTTCTAGCGGGAGTTGGCATACGCAGTATTTT
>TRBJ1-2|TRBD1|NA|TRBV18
CASSPRTGGSYGYTF
TGTGCCAGCTCACCGAGGACAGGGGGCTCCTATGGCTACACCTTC